A single sample gave rise to the 23 T cell receptor beta chains below, sequenced in a study of regulatory T cells in long-lasting Graves disease. Time point noted: newly diagnosed GD, antithyroid drugs for less than 3 months. Extracted PBMC RNA gave rise to the TCR library. According to the study, TCR beta libraries were built with iRepertoire HTBI primers and CDR3-region Arm-PCR. TCRdb fed the multiplex PCR reads into MiXCR, producing one record per CDR3 protein. Among more than 300,000 distinct CDR3 sequences listed, about 16% were seen once. The same data also contributed to another study, on T cells in Graves' hyperthyroidism and ophthalmopathy.

Source: peripheral blood mononuclear cells (PBMCs), taken at new diagnosis, from a patient treated with antithyroid drugs. The receptor source for this set is a woman aged 18-29 years with Graves disease.

This clonotype was detected ten times or more. The chain combines TRBV18 with TRBJ2-7, with a possible D match to TRBD2 (6 bases). The CDR3 runs 14 residues. Per germline, CDR1 KGHSH and CDR2 LQKENI. The germline V and J ends were trimmed by 3 bases and 3 bases, with 12 bases remaining between them. Written as DNA, the CDR3 is TGTGCCAGCTCACCTCTGGGGCGGGACTACGAGCAGTACTTC. This gives the protein CASSPLGRDYEQYF.

Ten or more counts support this clonotype. The chain is built from TRBV29-1 and TRBJ1-5, with a tentative D call TRBD1 (6 bases). The V gene lost 6 bases and the J gene lost 0 bases, with 15 bases spanning the gap. CDR3 length: 15 amino acids. Germline CDR1 and CDR2: SQVTM and ANQGSEA. The CDR3, as DNA: TGCAGCGTCTCGGGGGCAGTTAATAGCAATCAGCCCCAGCATTTT. Its translation is CSVSGAVNSNQPQHF. Together with reference TRBV29-1 and TRBJ1-5, the CDR3 gives the full variable domain: SAVISQKPSRDICQRGTSLTIQCQVDSQVTMMFWYRQQPGQSLTLIATANQGSEATYESGFVIDKFPISRPNLTFSTLTVSNMSPEDSSIYLCSVSGAVNSNQPQHFGDGTRLSIL.

This clonotype was observed many times. The rearrangement uses TRBV5-5 and TRBJ2-1; 11 bases fit TRBD2. This CDR3 contains 13 residues. Unmatched junction bases numbered 6, after V lost 10 bases and J lost 6 bases. CDR1 is SGHKS, CDR2 YYEKEE, per germline (reference sequence). As DNA, the CDR3 is TGTGCCTCCACCGGGACTAGCGGCAATGAGCAGTTCTTC. Translating it yields CASTGTSGNEQFF.

This clonotype occurred many times. The chain links TRBV18 to TRBJ2-2, with 9 bases matching TRBD1. CDR1 and CDR2 from the germline V gene are KGHSH and LQKENI. The CDR3 extends over 17 amino acids. The junction had 7 bases not matched to a gene; V was cut back by 3 bases and J by 2 bases. The DNA for the CDR3 is TGTGCCAGCTCACCTCAGACAGGGGGAAGAAACACCGGGGAGCTGTTTTTT. Encoded protein: CASSPQTGGRNTGELFF. Supplemented by reference TRBV18 and TRBJ2-2, the full variable domain reads NAGVMQNPRHLVRRRGQEARLRCSPMKGHSHVYWYRQLPEEGLKFMVYLQKENIIDESGMPKERFSAEFPKEGPSILRIQQVVRGDSAAYFCASSPQTGGRNTGELFFGEGSRLTVL.

As regards this clonotype: Likely a read error: the CDR3 ends without its conserved phenylalanine or tryptophan. This chain joins TRBV15 and TRBJ2-7; D call uncertain. Germline CDR1 LNHNV, CDR2 YYDKDF (reference sequence). The CDR3 runs 15 residues. The V end lost 0 bases, the J end lost 0 bases, and 9 bases lay between the germline ends. CDR3 in DNA: TGTGCCACCAGCAGAGATCGAGCGCCCTCCTACGAGCAGTACTCC. It yields the protein CATSRDRAPSYEQYS.

V usage is TRBV24-1 and J usage is TRBJ1-5; weak D call: TRBD1 (6 bases). Trimming left V 9 bases short and J 1 base short, with 21 bases between. The CDR3 contains 17 residues. Germline lookup yields CDR1 KGHDR and CDR2 SFDVKD. The CDR3 region is CATERRGGISSNQPQHF. CDR3 bases: TGTGCCACCGAACGGAGGGGGGGTATTTCGAGCAATCAGCCCCAGCATTTT.

This clonotype was seen only once. The likely explanation is a read error, given a far larger clone one base away. This rearrangement joins TRBV2 to TRBJ2-3, with TRBD2 matching over 7 bases. The DNA end favors TRBJ2-1, so the J call may be wrong. The germline CDR1 and CDR2 sequences are SNHLY and FYNNEI. The CDR3 length is 12 residues. CDR3 amino acids: CASSGWGGEQFF. Written as DNA, the CDR3 is TGTGCCAGCAGTGGATGGGGGGGAGAGCAGTTCTTC.

This clonotype came up many times. The CDR3 sequence is CASKGHMNTEAFF. DNA for the CDR3: TGCGCCAGCAAGGGACATATGAACACTGAAGCTTTCTTT. The rearrangement uses TRBV10-1 and TRBJ1-1, with D perhaps matching TRBD1 (6 bases). The CDR3 sequence is 13 residues long. The V gene's germline CDR1 is WNHNN and CDR2 SYGVQD (reference sequence). The V and J ends lost 7 bases and 0 bases respectively, with 9 bases between them.

In its sample, this clonotype was seen a few times. The gene calls are TRBV9 and TRBJ2-1; 7 bases fit TRBD2. The J segment lost 6 bases and the V segment lost 0 bases, leaving 3 bases of the junction unmatched. The CDR3 spans 14 residues. The V gene's germline CDR1 is SGDLS and CDR2 YYNGEE. CDR3 coding DNA: TGTGCCAGCAGCGTAGGTTCTAGCGGCAATGAGCAGTTCTTC. It specifies CASSVGSSGNEQFF.

This clonotype was found many times. The rearrangement links TRBV5-1 to TRBJ2-5; a weak D match, TRBD2 (6 bases). Per the germline V gene, CDR1 is SGHRS and CDR2 is YFSETQ. Trimming removed 0 bases at V and 4 bases at J, with 16 bases between. CDR3 length: 16 residues. CDR3 nucleotides: TGCGCCAGCAGCTTGGGGGCACGGGAGAGCGGAGAGACCCAGTACTTC. Protein sequence: CASSLGARESGETQYF.

As to this clonotype: At one of its ends the junction is not consistent with the germline gene, which may arise from a read error. The chain combines TRBV12-3 or TRBV12-4 with TRBJ2-3; 11 nucleotides line up with TRBD2. The CDR3 sequence is 13 residues long. The CDR3 region is CASSNSGRAVGGF. The DNA for the CDR3 is TGTGCCAGCAGTAATAGCGGGAGGGCCGTCGGTGGTTTT.

This clonotype was seen at least ten times. V and J are TRBV2 and TRBJ2-2; unclear D gene. Deletions cut 6 bases from V and 5 bases from J, with 7 bases between. The CDR3 is 12 residues long. Per the germline V gene, CDR1 is SNHLY and CDR2 is FYNNEI. CDR3 nucleotides: TGTGCCAGCAGGCGAAATACCGGGGAGCTGTTTTTT. It is translated as CASRRNTGELFF.

This clonotype was found many times. The rearrangement joins TRBV5-1 to TRBJ2-1; 11 nucleotides line up with TRBD2. The CDR3 has 15 amino acids. Per germline, CDR1 SGHRS and CDR2 YFSETQ. V shed 5 bases and J 3 bases; nucleotides not matched to a gene: 4. The DNA of the CDR3 is TGCGCCAGCAGTAGCGGGAGGGCCCTCTACAATGAGCAGTTCTTC. It specifies CASSSGRALYNEQFF. Supplemented by reference TRBV5-1 and TRBJ2-1, the full variable domain reads KAGVTQTPRYLIKTRGQQVTLSCSPISGHRSVSWYQQTPGQGLQFLFEYFSETQRNKGNFPGRFSGRQFSNSRSEMNVSTLELGDSALYLCASSSGRALYNEQFFGPGTRLTVL.

This chain uses TRBV6-1 with TRBJ1-4, with TRBD1 as a possible D gene (6 bases). The V gene lost 5 bases and the J gene lost 6 bases, with 13 bases spanning the gap. CDR1 and CDR2 from the germline V gene are MNHNS and SASEGT. CDR3 length: 14 residues. The CDR3 is CASSTGLGDEKLFF. The CDR3 nucleotides are TGTGCCAGCAGTACAGGGCTGGGTGATGAAAAACTGTTTTTT.

This clonotype was observed many times. The chain has TRBV30 and TRBJ2-3; no reliable D call. Germline CDR1 reads GTSNPN; CDR2 reads SVGIG (reference sequence). This CDR3 spans 13 amino acids. Trimming stripped 0 bases from V and 2 bases from J, with 6 bases between. As DNA, the CDR3 is TGTGCCTGGAGTGTACCGCCCACAGATACGCAGTATTTT. It translates to CAWSVPPTDTQYF.

V and J are TRBV11-2 and TRBJ1-1; TRBD1 matches at 9 bases. This CDR3 comprises 16 residues. V lost 4 bases and J lost 4; bases outside the gene matches: 10. Per the germline V gene, CDR1 is SGHAT and CDR2 is FQNNGV. The CDR3 coding sequence is TGTGCCAGCAGCTCGGGACAGGGCGTCAGAGGCACTGAAGCTTTCTTT. It codes for CASSSGQGVRGTEAFF. Drawing the rest from reference TRBV11-2 and TRBJ1-1, the complete variable domain is EAGVAQSPRYKIIEKRQSVAFWCNPISGHATLYWYQQILGQGPKLLIQFQNNGVVDDSQLPKDRFSAERLKGVDSTLKIQPAKLEDSAVYLCASSSGQGVRGTEAFFGQGTRLTVV.

About this clonotype itself: A much larger clone differs from this one at a single base, so this may be a read error. V is TRBV12-5 and J is TRBJ1-2; D is unresolved. CDR3 length equals 14 residues. The germline gives CDR1 LGHNT, CDR2 FRNRAP. Written as DNA, the CDR3 is TGTGCTAGTGGTTTGATGCAGACTACCTATGGCCACACCTTC. This sequence encodes CASGLMQTTYGHTF.

Points on this clonotype: With a much larger clone just one base away, this may be a read error. V gene TRBV2 combines with J gene TRBJ1-1; possibly TRBD1 for D (5 bases). The germline V and J ends were trimmed by 8 bases and 3 bases, with 13 bases remaining between them. The CDR3 length is 13 residues. Per the germline V gene, CDR1 is SNHLY and CDR2 is FYNNEI. CDR3 loop: CASERVGDTEAFF. The CDR3 bases are TGTGCCAGCGAGAGGGTAGGGGACACTGAAGCTTTCTTT.

This clonotype appeared a few times. This may stem from a read error, because a much larger clone lies one nucleotide away. The V call is TRBV5-5, the J call TRBJ2-5, with D perhaps TRBD2 (5 bases). The germline gives CDR1 SGHKS, CDR2 YYEKEE (reference sequence). This CDR3 is built from 14 residues. V shed 0 bases and J shed 9 bases, with 15 bases lying between them. CDR3 residues: CASSLERILEAQYF. The CDR3 nucleotides are TGTGCCAGCAGCTTGGAGCGGATATTGGAGGCCCAGTACTTC.

This clonotype was picked up many times. The chain has TRBV3-1 and TRBJ2-7, with a weak D call TRBD1 (5 bases). CDR3 length: 14 amino acids. The germline gives CDR1 LGHDT, CDR2 YNNKEL (reference sequence). V lost 5 bases to trimming and J lost 1 base, with 12 bases between them. The CDR3 protein is CASSNGHRSYEQYF. DNA of the CDR3: TGTGCCAGCAGCAATGGACACAGATCCTACGAGCAGTACTTC.

This clonotype was picked up many times. The chain uses TRBV3-1 and TRBJ1-5; a weak D match, TRBD1 (5 bases). The germline V and J ends were trimmed by 2 bases and 5 bases, with 10 bases remaining between them. CDR3 size: 14 residues. The germline gives CDR1 LGHDT, CDR2 YNNKEL (reference sequence). The CDR3 reads CASSQQGFDQPQHF. In DNA form, the CDR3 reads TGTGCCAGCAGCCAACAGGGCTTCGATCAGCCCCAGCATTTT. Supplemented by reference TRBV3-1 and TRBJ1-5, the full variable domain reads DTAVSQTPKYLVTQMGNDKSIKCEQNLGHDTMYWYKQDSKKFLKIMFSYNNKELIINETVPNRFSPKSPDKAHLNLHINSLELGDSAVYFCASSQQGFDQPQHFGDGTRLSIL.

The CDR3 protein is CASSEDGWGGTDTQYF. The CDR3 DNA is TGTGCCAGCAGTGAAGATGGGTGGGGGGGCACAGATACGCAGTATTTT. The chain uses TRBV2 and TRBJ2-3, with D perhaps matching TRBD2 (6 bases). Germline CDR1 and CDR2: SNHLY and FYNNEI. Trimming took off 1 base at V and 1 base at J, with 12 bases between the two ends. The CDR3 loop spans 16 amino acids.

The chain has TRBV5-6 and TRBJ1-1; D gene ambiguous. The ends were cut back, 5 bases at V and 1 base at J, with 15 bases in the middle. Germline V gives CDR1 SGHDT, CDR2 YYEEEE. The CDR3 extends over 15 amino acids. CDR3 coding DNA: TGTGCCAGCAGGCTCCACCTTGATTGGAACACTGAAGCTTTCTTT. Translation gives CASRLHLDWNTEAFF.